A single T cell receptor (beta chain) is shown here with its context. Other DNA sequences of this sample code for an identical CDR3. Libraries were prepared by immunoSEQ multiplex PCR; TCRdb keeps only in-frame clonotypes and omits some of them. The profile shows roughly 2.2 million clones, just under 95% of them singletons. These data come from a study of shared clonotypes between healthy human individuals. The clonotype originates from a young man in good health. Some clones in this sample may be carry-over from other donors' samples. The sequenced material came from naive CD4+ T cells from PBMCs. Subset in this sample: CD45RA+ positively selected.

The CDR3 region has the DNA TGTGCCAGCAGTTTTTCCGGATCTGAAGCTTTCTTT. Its protein is CASSFSGSEAFF. The rearrangement joins TRBV28 to TRBJ1-1; D unresolved. Germline-derived CDR1 and CDR2 are MDHEN and SYDVKM. The germline V and J ends were trimmed by 3 bases and 6 bases, with 8 bases remaining between them. CDR3 size: 12 residues.